The rows below give T cell receptor beta chains drawn from one sample of a study of OX40 agonist ivuxolimab in advanced cancers. Only in-frame clones appear in the TCRdb table, and some are missing; sequencing was by immunoSEQ multiplex PCR. The sample contains about 39,000 clones, approximately 90% of which appear only once. The source was CD4+ or CD8+ T cells sorted from blood, collected in a trial of the OX40 agonist ivuxolimab. The receptors derive from an adult with an advanced solid tumor such as melanoma, head and neck, liver or kidney cancer. Both conserved end residues are part of each CDR3. Fields, in order: V gene, D gene, clone size, J gene, CDR3 protein, CDR3 DNA. A D gene is named only where the DNA matches it firmly. Clone size is given for some rows only: seen once, a few or many times, or a class if the clone is expanded.

TRBV13	TRBD2	once	TRBJ2-3	CASSLGGTSVRTDTQYF	TGTGCCAGCAGCCTAGGGGGGACTAGCGTTCGGACAGATACGCAGTATTTT
TRBV7-9	-	-	TRBJ2-5	CASSFRETQYF	TGTGCCAGCAGCTTCCGAGAGACCCAGTACTTC
TRBV28	-	-	TRBJ2-1	CASAFTGALNEQFF	TGTGCCAGCGCTTTTACGGGAGCGTTAAATGAGCAGTTCTTC
TRBV7-9	-	-	TRBJ2-5	CASSLSGGGQETQYF	TGTGCCAGCAGCCTCTCAGGTGGGGGCCAAGAGACCCAGTACTTC
TRBV7-8	-	-	TRBJ2-1	CASSLVADEQFF	TGTGCCAGCAGCTTAGTAGCAGATGAGCAGTTCTTC
TRBV29-1	-	-	TRBJ2-4	CSVEGGEGAKNIQYF	TGCAGCGTTGAAGGCGGAGAGGGGGCCAAAAACATTCAGTACTTC
TRBV11-1	TRBD2	-	TRBJ2-7	CASSSSGSSYEQYF	TGTGCCAGCAGCTCTAGCGGGAGTTCCTACGAGCAGTACTTC
TRBV6-1	-	-	TRBJ1-2	CASARGGQANYGYTF	TGTGCCAGCGCCCGTGGGGGCCAAGCTAACTATGGCTACACCTTC
TRBV6-6	TRBD2	few	TRBJ2-1	CASRPTSGSIDEQFF	TGTGCCAGCAGGCCTACTAGCGGGAGTATCGACGAGCAGTTCTTC
TRBV4-1	-	-	TRBJ2-7	CASSQRRTDSYEQYF	TGCGCCAGCAGCCAGCGAAGGACTGACTCCTACGAGCAGTACTTC
TRBV29-1	TRBD1	-	TRBJ2-6	CSVDSGTGSGANVLTF	TGCAGCGTTGATTCTGGGACAGGCTCTGGGGCCAACGTCCTGACTTTC
TRBV4-3	-	few	TRBJ2-1	CASSQPGVEQFF	TGCGCCAGCAGTCAACCCGGGGTTGAGCAGTTCTTC
TRBV6-6	TRBD2	-	TRBJ2-5	CAGWTSGSSGTQYF	TGTGCCGGATGGACTAGCGGGAGTTCTGGGACCCAGTACTTC
TRBV18	-	once	TRBJ2-7	CASSDAGLTYEQYF	TGTGCCAGCTCAGATGCCGGGCTCACCTACGAGCAGTACTTC
TRBV19	-	-	TRBJ2-2	CASSIVPTANTGELFF	TGTGCCAGTAGTATCGTCCCTACCGCGAACACCGGGGAGCTGTTTTTT
TRBV5-6	-	-	TRBJ2-3	CASSLARGADTQYF	TGTGCCAGCAGCTTGGCCAGGGGTGCGGATACGCAGTATTTT
TRBV2	-	-	TRBJ2-1	CASRNRDTPVDEQFF	TGTGCCAGCAGAAACCGGGACACCCCGGTTGATGAGCAGTTCTTC
TRBV30	TRBD1	-	TRBJ2-2	CAWRKTGGPTGELFF	TGTGCCTGGAGGAAAACAGGGGGGCCCACCGGGGAGCTGTTTTTT
TRBV30	-	-	TRBJ1-6	CAWNPPAGKTLHF	TGTGCCTGGAATCCTCCTGCGGGGAAAACCCTCCACTTT
TRBV30	TRBD2	-	TRBJ2-7	CAWRSSGSYEQYF	TGTGCCTGGAGGTCTAGCGGGTCCTACGAGCAGTACTTC
TRBV28	TRBD1	-	TRBJ1-2	CASSPGQEISNYGYTF	TGTGCCAGCAGTCCCGGACAGGAAATAAGTAACTATGGCTACACCTTC
TRBV7-9	-	-	TRBJ2-7	CASSRDGKYEQYF	TGTGCCAGCAGTAGGGACGGAAAATACGAGCAGTACTTC
TRBV5-4	TRBD2	-	TRBJ2-1	CASSFLLAGSHNEQFF	TGTGCCAGCAGCTTCCTCCTAGCGGGAAGCCACAATGAGCAGTTCTTC
TRBV2	TRBD1	-	TRBJ1-4	CAGQGTENEKLFF	TGTGCCGGCCAGGGGACAGAGAATGAAAAACTGTTTTTT
TRBV11-2	-	-	TRBJ2-7	CASSPRNRDEQYF	TGTGCCAGCAGCCCAAGGAACCGGGACGAGCAGTACTTC
TRBV5-6	-	once	TRBJ2-7	CASSLRVISYEQYF	TGTGCCAGCAGCTTACGAGTAATCTCCTACGAGCAGTACTTC
TRBV7-6	-	-	TRBJ2-7	CASSYGHPYEQYF	TGTGCCAGCAGCTATGGACACCCCTACGAGCAGTACTTC
TRBV11-3	-	-	TRBJ2-7	CASSGISLYEQYF	TGTGCCAGCAGCGGGATCTCGCTCTACGAGCAGTACTTC
TRBV30	-	-	TRBJ2-1	CACLPPQGNPKQFF	TGTGCCTGCTTGCCTCCACAAGGGAATCCCAAGCAGTTCTTC
TRBV7-3	-	-	TRBJ2-3	CASSPEIGTDTDTQYF	TGTGCCAGCAGCCCAGAGATCGGGACGGACACAGATACGCAGTATTTT
TRBV19	-	-	TRBJ2-1	CASSTRDWDEQFF	TGTGCCAGTAGTACCCGGGACTGGGATGAGCAGTTCTTC
TRBV30	-	few	TRBJ1-1	CAWSLAANTEAFF	TGTGCCTGGAGTCTGGCAGCGAACACTGAAGCTTTCTTT
TRBV2	TRBD2	-	TRBJ2-3	CASSELAGVGDTQYF	TGTGCCAGCAGTGAGCTAGCGGGAGTCGGTGATACGCAGTATTTT
TRBV7-2	TRBD1	-	TRBJ2-7	CASSSTGGSYEQYF	TGTGCCAGCAGCTCTACAGGGGGCTCCTACGAGCAGTACTTC
TRBV19	TRBD2	-	TRBJ2-7	CASSTTSGSYEQYF	TGTGCCAGTAGTACGACTAGCGGGAGCTACGAGCAGTACTTC
TRBV27	-	medium-sized	TRBJ2-2	CASSQNTGELFF	TGTGCCAGCAGCCAGAACACCGGGGAGCTGTTTTTT
TRBV6-5	-	-	TRBJ2-2	CASSYSYRSNTGELFF	TGTGCCAGCAGTTACTCCTACAGATCGAACACCGGGGAGCTGTTTTTT
TRBV7-2	TRBD2	-	TRBJ2-1	CASSPEWGGGNEQFF	TGTGCCAGCAGCCCGGAATGGGGGGGAGGCAATGAGCAGTTCTTC
TRBV28	TRBD1	-	TRBJ1-3	CASSPDRGPGNTIYF	TGTGCCAGCAGCCCAGACAGGGGGCCTGGAAACACCATATATTTT
TRBV14	-	-	TRBJ2-1	CASSQNHWRASSYNEQFF	TGTGCCAGCAGCCAAAACCACTGGCGGGCGAGCTCCTACAATGAGCAGTTCTTC
TRBV28	TRBD2	-	TRBJ2-1	CASSSGTSGSPLYNEQFF	TGTGCCAGCAGTTCCGGGACTAGCGGGAGTCCCCTCTACAATGAGCAGTTCTTC
TRBV7-9	-	-	TRBJ1-4	CASSLPVVRVENEKLFF	TGTGCCAGCAGCTTACCCGTTGTGAGGGTAGAAAATGAAAAACTGTTTTTT
TRBV5-6	TRBD1	-	TRBJ2-4	CASSSGQGKNIQYF	TGTGCCAGCAGCTCCGGACAGGGAAAAAACATTCAGTACTTC
TRBV10-1	-	-	TRBJ2-7	CASSSTGSYEQYF	TGCGCCAGCAGTTCGACGGGGTCCTACGAGCAGTACTTC